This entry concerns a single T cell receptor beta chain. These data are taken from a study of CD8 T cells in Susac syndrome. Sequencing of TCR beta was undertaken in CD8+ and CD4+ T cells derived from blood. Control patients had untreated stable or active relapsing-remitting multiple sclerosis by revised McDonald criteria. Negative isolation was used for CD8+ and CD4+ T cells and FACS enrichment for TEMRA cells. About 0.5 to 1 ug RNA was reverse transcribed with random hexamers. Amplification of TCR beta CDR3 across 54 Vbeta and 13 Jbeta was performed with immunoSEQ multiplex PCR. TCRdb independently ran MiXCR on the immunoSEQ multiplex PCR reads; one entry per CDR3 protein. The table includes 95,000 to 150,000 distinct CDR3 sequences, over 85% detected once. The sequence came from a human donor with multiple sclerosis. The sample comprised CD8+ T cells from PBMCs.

CDR3 sequence reads: CASSLGTTGRSEAFF. Here the CDR3 DNA reads TGCGCCAGCAGCCTCGGGACGACAGGAAGGTCTGAAGCTTTCTTT. V and J are TRBV5-1 and TRBJ1-1; maybe TRBD1 (6 bases). The CDR3 has 15 amino acids. Trimming removed 4 bases from V and 6 bases from J, with 19 bases in between. In germline, CDR1 is SGHRS, CDR2 YFSETQ.